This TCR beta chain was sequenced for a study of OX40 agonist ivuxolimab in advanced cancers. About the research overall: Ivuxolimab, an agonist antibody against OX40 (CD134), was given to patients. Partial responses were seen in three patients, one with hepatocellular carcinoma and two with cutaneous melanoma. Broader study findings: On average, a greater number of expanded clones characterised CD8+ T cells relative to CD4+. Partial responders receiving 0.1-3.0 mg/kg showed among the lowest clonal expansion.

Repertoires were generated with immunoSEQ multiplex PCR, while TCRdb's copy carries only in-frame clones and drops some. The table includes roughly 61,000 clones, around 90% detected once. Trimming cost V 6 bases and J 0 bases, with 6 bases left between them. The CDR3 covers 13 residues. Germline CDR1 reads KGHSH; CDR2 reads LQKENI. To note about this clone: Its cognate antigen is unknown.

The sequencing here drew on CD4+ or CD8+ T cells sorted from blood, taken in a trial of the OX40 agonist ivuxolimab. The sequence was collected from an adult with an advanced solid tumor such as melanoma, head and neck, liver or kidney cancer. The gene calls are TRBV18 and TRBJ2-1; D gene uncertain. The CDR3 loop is CASSPVSYNEQFF. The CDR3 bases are TGTGCCAGCTCTCCGGTCTCCTACAATGAGCAGTTCTTC.